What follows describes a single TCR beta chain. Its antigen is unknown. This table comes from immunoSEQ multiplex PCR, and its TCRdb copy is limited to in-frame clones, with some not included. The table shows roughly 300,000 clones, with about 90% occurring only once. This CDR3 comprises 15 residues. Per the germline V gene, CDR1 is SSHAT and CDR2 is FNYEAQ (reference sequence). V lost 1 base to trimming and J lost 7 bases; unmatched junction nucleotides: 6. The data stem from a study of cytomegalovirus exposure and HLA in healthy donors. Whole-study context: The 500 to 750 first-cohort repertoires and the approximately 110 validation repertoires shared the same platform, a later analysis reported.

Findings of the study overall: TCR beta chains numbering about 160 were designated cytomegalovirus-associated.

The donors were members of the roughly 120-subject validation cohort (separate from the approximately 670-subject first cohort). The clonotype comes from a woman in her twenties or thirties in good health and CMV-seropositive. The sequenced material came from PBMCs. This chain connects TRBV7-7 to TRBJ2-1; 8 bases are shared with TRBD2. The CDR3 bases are TGTGCCAGCAGCTTAGGAGCGGGGGCCCTGAATGAGCAGTTCTTC. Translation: CASSLGAGALNEQFF.